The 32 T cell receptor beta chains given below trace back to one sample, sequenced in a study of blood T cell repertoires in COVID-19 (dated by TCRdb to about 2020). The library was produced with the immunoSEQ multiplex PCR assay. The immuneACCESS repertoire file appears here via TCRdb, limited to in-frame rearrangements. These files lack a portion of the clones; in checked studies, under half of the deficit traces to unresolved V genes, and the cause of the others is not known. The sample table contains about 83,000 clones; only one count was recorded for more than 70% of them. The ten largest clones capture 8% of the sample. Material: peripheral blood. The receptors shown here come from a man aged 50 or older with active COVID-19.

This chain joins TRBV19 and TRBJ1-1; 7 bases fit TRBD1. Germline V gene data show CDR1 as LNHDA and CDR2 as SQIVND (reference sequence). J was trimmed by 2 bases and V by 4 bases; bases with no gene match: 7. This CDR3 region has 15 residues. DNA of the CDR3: TGTGCCAGTAGTACAATCACAGGGGTAAACACTGAAGCTTTCTTT. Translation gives CASSTITGVNTEAFF.

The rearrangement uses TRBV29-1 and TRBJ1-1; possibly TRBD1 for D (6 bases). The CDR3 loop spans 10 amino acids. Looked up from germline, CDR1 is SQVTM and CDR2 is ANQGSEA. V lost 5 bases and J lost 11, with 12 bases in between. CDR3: CSVSQGWAFF. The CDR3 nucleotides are TGCAGCGTTTCCCAGGGGTGGGCTTTCTTT.

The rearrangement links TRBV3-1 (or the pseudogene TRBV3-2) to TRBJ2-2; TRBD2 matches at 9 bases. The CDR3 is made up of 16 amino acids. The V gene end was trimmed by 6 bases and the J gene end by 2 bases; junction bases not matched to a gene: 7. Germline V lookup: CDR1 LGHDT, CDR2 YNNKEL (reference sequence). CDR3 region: CASRGWTSVNTGELFF. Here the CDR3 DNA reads TGTGCCAGCAGGGGGTGGACTAGCGTTAACACCGGGGAGCTGTTTTTT.

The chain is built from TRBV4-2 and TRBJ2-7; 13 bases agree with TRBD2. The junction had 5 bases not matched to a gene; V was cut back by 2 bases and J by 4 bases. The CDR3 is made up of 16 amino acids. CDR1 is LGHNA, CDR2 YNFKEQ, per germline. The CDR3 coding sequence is TGTGCCAGCAGCCAACGCACTAGCGGGGGGGCGTACGAGCAGTACTTC. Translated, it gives CASSQRTSGGAYEQYF.

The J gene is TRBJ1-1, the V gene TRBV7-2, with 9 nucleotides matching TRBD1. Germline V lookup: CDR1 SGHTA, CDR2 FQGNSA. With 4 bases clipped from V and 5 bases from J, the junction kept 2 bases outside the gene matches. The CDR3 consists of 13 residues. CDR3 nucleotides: TGTGCCAGCAGCTGGGACAGGGAGACTGAAGCTTTCTTT. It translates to CASSWDRETEAFF.

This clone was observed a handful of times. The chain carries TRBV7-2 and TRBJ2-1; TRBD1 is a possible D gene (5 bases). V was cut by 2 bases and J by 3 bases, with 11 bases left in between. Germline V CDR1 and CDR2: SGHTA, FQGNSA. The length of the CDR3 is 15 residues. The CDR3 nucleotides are TGTGCCAGCAGCTTACAGGGCATCCTCTACAATGAGCAGTTCTTC. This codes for CASSLQGILYNEQFF.

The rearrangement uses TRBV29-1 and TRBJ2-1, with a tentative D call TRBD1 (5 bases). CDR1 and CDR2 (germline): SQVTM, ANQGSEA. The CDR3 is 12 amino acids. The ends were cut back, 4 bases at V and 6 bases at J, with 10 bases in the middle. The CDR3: CSVGRDSNEQFF. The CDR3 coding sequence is TGCAGCGTTGGCAGGGATTCCAATGAGCAGTTCTTC.

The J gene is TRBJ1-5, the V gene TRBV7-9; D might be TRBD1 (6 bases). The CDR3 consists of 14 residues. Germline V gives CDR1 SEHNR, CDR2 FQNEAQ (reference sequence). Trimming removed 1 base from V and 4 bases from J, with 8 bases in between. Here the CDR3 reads CASSLGTANQPQHF. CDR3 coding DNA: TGTGCCAGCAGCTTAGGGACAGCTAATCAGCCCCAGCATTTT.

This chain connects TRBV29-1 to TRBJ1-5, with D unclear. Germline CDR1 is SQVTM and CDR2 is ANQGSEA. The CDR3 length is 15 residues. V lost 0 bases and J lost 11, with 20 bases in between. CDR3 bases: TGCAGCGTTGAAGATACGAGCTCCGGGGTAGGGTCCCAGCATTTT. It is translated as CSVEDTSSGVGSQHF.

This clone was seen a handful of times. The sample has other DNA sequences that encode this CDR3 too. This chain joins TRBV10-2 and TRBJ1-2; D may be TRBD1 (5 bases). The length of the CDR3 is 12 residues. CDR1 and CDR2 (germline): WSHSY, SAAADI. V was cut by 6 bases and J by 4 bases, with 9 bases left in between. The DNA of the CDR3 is TGCGCCAGCAGGACCGACAGCTATGGCTACACCTTC. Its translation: CASRTDSYGYTF.

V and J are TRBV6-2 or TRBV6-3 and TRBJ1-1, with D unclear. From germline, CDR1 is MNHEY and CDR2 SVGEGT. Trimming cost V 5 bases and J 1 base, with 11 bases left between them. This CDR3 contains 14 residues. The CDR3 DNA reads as TGTGCCAGCAGTGCCCTCGGAGGGAACACTGAAGCTTTCTTT. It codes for CASSALGGNTEAFF.

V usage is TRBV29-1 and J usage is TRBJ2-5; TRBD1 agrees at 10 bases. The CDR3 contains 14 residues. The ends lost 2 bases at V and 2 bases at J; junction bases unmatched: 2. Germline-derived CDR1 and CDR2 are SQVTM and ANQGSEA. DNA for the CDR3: TGCAGCGTTGAAAGGACAGGGGGACAAGAGACCCAGTACTTC. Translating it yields CSVERTGGQETQYF. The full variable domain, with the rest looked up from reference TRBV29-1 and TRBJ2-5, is SAVISQKPSRDICQRGTSLTIQCQVDSQVTMMFWYRQQPGQSLTLIATANQGSEATYESGFVIDKFPISRPNLTFSTLTVSNMSPEDSSIYLCSVERTGGQETQYFGPGTRLLVL.

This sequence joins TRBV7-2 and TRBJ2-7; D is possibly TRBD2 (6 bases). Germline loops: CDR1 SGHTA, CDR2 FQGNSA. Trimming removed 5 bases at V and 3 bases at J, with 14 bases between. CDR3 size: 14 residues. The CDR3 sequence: CASSVTDGSYEQYF. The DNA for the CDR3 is TGTGCCAGCAGCGTTACGGACGGGAGCTACGAGCAGTACTTC.

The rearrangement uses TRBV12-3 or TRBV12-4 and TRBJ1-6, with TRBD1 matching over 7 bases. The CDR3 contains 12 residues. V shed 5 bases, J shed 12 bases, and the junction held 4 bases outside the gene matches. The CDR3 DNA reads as TGTGCCAGCAGTGTACAGGGGCTACCCCTCCACTTT. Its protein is CASSVQGLPLHF.

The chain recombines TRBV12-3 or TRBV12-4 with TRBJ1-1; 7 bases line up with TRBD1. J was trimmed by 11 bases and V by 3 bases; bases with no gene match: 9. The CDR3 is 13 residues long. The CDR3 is CASSLGQGVWAFF. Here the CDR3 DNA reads TGTGCCAGCAGTTTGGGGCAGGGGGTTTGGGCTTTCTTT.

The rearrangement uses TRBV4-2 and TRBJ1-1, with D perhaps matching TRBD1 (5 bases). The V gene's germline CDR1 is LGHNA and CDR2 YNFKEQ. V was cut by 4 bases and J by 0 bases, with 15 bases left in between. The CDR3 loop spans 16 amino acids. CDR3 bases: TGTGCCAGCAGCCGCCCCTTCGCGGGGGTGAACACTGAAGCTTTCTTT. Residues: CASSRPFAGVNTEAFF.

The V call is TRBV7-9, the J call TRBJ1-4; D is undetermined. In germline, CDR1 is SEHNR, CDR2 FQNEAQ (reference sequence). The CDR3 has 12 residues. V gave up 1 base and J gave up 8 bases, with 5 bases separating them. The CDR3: CASSLGREKLFF. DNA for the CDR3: TGTGCCAGCAGCTTAGGTCGGGAAAAACTGTTTTTT.

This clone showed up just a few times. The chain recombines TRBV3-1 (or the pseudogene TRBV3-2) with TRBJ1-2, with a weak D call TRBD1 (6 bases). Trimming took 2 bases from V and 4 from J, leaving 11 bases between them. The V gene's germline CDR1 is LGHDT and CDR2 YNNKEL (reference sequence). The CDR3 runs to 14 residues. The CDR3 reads CASSQPRGGYGYTF. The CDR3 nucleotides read TGTGCCAGCAGCCAACCACGAGGGGGCTATGGCTACACCTTC.

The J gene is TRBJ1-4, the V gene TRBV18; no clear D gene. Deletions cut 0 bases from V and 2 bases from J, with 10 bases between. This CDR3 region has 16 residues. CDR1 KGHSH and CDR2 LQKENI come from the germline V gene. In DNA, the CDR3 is TGTGCCAGCTCACCACCTAGGGCGGGTACTAATGAAAAACTGTTTTTT. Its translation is CASSPPRAGTNEKLFF. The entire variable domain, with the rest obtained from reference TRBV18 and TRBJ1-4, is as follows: NAGVMQNPRHLVRRRGQEARLRCSPMKGHSHVYWYRQLPEEGLKFMVYLQKENIIDESGMPKERFSAEFPKEGPSILRIQQVVRGDSAAYFCASSPPRAGTNEKLFFGSGTQLSVL.

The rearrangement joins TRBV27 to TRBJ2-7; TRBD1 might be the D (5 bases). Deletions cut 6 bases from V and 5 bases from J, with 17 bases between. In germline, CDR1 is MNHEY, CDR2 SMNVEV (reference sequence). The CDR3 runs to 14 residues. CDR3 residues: CASSSLLLGDEQYF. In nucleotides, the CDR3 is TGTGCCAGCAGCTCTCTATTATTAGGGGACGAGCAGTACTTC.

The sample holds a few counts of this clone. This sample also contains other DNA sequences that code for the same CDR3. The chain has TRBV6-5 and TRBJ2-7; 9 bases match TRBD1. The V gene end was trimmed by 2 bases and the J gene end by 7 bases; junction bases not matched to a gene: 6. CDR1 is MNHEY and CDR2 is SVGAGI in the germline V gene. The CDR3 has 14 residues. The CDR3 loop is CASSYTGQGSEQYF. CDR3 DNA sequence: TGTGCCAGCAGTTACACGGGACAGGGCTCAGAGCAGTACTTC.

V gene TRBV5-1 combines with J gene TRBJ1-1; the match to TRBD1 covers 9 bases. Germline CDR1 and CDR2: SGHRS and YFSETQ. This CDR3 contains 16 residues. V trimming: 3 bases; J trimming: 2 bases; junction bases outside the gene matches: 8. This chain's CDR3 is CASSSGQGKRNTEAFF. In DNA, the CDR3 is TGCGCCAGCAGCTCGGGACAGGGAAAAAGAAACACTGAAGCTTTCTTT. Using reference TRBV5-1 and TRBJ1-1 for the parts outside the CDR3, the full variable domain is KAGVTQTPRYLIKTRGQQVTLSCSPISGHRSVSWYQQTPGQGLQFLFEYFSETQRNKGNFPGRFSGRQFSNSRSEMNVSTLELGDSALYLCASSSGQGKRNTEAFFGQGTRLTVV.

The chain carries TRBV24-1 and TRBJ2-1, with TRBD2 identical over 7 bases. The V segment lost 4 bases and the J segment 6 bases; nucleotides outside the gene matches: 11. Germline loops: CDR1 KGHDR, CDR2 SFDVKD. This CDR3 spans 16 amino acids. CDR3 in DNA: TGTGCCACCAGTGACTTTAGCGGGTCTCAGACCAATGAGCAGTTCTTC. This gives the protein CATSDFSGSQTNEQFF.

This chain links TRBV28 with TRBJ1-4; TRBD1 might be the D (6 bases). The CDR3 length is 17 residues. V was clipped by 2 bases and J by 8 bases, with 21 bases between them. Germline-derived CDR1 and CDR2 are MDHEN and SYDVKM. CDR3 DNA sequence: TGTGCCAGCAGTTTAGTAAGAGGGGCAGGGGTTGGCGAAAAACTGTTTTTT. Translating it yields CASSLVRGAGVGEKLFF.

In nucleotides, the CDR3 is TGCGCCAGCAGCCCGGGGGGGGCTGGAAACACCATATATTTT. Translation gives CASSPGGAGNTIYF. J is TRBJ1-3 and V is TRBV4-1; D might be TRBD1 (5 bases). This CDR3 region has 14 residues. The V end was cut by 4 bases, the J end by 2 bases, with 9 bases between. The germline V gene encodes CDR1 MGHRA and CDR2 YSYEKL.

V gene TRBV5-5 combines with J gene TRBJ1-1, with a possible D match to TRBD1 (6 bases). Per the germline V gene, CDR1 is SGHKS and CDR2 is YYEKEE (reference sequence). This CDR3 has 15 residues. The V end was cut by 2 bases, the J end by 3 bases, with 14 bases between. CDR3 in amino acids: CASSLQGGGDTEAFF. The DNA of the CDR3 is TGTGCCAGCAGCTTACAGGGTGGGGGTGACACTGAAGCTTTCTTT. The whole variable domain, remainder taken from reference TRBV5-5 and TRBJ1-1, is DAGVTQSPTHLIKTRGQQVTLRCSPISGHKSVSWYQQVLGQGPQFIFQYYEKEERGRGNFPDRFSARQFPNYSSELNVNALLLGDSALYLCASSLQGGGDTEAFFGQGTRLTVV.

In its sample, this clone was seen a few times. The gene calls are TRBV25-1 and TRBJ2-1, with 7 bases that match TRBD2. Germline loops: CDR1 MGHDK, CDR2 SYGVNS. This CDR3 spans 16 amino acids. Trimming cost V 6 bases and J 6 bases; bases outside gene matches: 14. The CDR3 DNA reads TGTGCCAGCAGCGCCTCTGGGGCGGGAGATTCCAATGAGCAGTTCTTC. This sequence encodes CASSASGAGDSNEQFF.

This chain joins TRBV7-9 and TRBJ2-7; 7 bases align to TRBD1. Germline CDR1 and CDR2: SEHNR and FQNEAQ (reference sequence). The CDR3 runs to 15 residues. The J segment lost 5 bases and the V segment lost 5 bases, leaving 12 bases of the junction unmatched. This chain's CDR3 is CASSPLGDSWDEQYF. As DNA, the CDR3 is TGTGCCAGCAGCCCTCTCGGGGACAGTTGGGACGAGCAGTACTTC.

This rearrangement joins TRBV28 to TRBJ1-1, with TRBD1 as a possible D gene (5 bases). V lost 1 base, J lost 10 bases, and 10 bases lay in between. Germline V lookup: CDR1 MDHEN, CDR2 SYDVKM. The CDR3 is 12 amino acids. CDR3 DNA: TGTGCCAGCAGTTTATTATTCCAGGGAGCTTTCTTT. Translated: CASSLLFQGAFF. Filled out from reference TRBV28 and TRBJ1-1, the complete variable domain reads DVKVTQSSRYLVKRTGEKVFLECVQDMDHENMFWYRQDPGLGLRLIYFSYDVKMKEKGDIPEGYSVSREKKERFSLILESASTNQTSMYLCASSLLFQGAFFGQGTRLTVV.

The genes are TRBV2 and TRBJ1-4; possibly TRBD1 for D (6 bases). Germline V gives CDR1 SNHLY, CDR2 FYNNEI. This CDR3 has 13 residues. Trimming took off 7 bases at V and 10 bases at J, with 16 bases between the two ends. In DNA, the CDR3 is TGTGCCAGCACCCAAAACAGGGAGGGAAAACTGTTTTTT. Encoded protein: CASTQNREGKLFF.

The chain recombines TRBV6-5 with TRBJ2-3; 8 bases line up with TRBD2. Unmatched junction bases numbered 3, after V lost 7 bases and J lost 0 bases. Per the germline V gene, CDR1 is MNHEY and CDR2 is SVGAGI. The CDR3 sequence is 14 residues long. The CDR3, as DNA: TGTGCCAGCACCAGACTAGCGAGCACAGATACGCAGTATTTT. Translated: CASTRLASTDTQYF.

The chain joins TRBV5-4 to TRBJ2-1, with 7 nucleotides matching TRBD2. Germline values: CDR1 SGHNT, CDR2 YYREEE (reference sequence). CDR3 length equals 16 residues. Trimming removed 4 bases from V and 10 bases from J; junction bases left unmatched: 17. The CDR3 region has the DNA TGTGCCAGCAGCCCTATACGGACTAGTCCAATTGTGGAGCAGTTCTTC. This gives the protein CASSPIRTSPIVEQFF.